This TCR beta chain was sequenced for a study of shared clonotypes between healthy human individuals. Whole-study results and caveats: Among the subsets, naive ones generally showed larger estimated richness than memory ones.

V was cut by 6 bases and J by 4 bases, with 18 bases left in between. The CDR3 loop spans 15 amino acids. From germline, CDR1 is MRHNA and CDR2 SNTAGT. The authors ran the assay at deep level. Several immunoSEQ plates held equal portions of the genomic DNA taken from each subset. Measured with immunoSEQ multiplex PCR; TCRdb has only the in-frame clones, and not every one. The sample shows around 1,000,000 clones, approximately 77% of them seen only once. Turning to this clone: Its target is unknown.

This chain links TRBV6-4 with TRBJ1-1; no definite D call. Sample: memory CD4+ T cells from PBMCs. The sample's subset: CD45RA-negative fraction. The sequence was collected from a man younger than 30 in good health. Some clones in this sample may be carry-over from other donors' samples. The CDR3 region has the DNA TGTGCCAGCAGCCCGGAGATGTCCGGAAGCACTGAAGCTTTCTTT. Protein sequence: CASSPEMSGSTEAFF.